The entry that follows covers one TCR beta chain sequence. Clones were sequenced by immunoSEQ multiplex PCR, and TCRdb holds only the in-frame ones, with some missing. The sample records about 32,000 clones, roughly 87% being singletons. This sample is drawn from a study of T cell changes during pregnancy in multiple sclerosis. V dropped 3 bases and J dropped 8 bases, with 11 bases sitting between them. The CDR3 sequence is 13 residues long. Looked up from germline, CDR1 is MNHNY and CDR2 is SVGAGI (reference sequence). V and J are TRBV6-6 and TRBJ1-5; D gene ambiguous. This sample comprised CD8+ T cells from peripheral blood mononuclear cells, obtained in the third trimester of pregnancy. The sequence derives from a female donor with multiple sclerosis, enrolled in a pregnancy study. This CDR3 reads CASSYGGQEPQHF. In DNA, the CDR3 is TGTGCCAGCAGTTATGGAGGGCAAGAGCCCCAGCATTTT.